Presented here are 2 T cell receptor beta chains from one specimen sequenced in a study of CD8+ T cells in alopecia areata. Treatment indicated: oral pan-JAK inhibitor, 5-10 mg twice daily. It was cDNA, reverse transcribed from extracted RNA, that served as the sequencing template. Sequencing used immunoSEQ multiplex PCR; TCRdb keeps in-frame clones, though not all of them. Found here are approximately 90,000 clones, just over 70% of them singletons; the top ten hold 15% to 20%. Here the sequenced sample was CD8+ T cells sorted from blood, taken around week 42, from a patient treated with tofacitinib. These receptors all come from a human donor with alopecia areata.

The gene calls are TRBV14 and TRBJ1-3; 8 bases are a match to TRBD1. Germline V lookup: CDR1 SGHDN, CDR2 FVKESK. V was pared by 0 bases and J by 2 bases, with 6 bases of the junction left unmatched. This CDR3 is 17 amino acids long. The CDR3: CASSQESQGAPGNTIYF. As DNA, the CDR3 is TGTGCCAGCAGCCAAGAGTCTCAGGGGGCTCCTGGAAACACCATATATTTT.

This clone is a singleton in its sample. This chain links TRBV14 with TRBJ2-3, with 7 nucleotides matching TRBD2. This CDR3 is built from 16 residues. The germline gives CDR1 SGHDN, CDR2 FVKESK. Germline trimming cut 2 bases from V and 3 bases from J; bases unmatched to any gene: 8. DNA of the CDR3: TGTGCCAGCAGCCAACAAGCGGGGAGTAGTACAGATACGCAGTATTTT. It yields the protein CASSQQAGSSTDTQYF.